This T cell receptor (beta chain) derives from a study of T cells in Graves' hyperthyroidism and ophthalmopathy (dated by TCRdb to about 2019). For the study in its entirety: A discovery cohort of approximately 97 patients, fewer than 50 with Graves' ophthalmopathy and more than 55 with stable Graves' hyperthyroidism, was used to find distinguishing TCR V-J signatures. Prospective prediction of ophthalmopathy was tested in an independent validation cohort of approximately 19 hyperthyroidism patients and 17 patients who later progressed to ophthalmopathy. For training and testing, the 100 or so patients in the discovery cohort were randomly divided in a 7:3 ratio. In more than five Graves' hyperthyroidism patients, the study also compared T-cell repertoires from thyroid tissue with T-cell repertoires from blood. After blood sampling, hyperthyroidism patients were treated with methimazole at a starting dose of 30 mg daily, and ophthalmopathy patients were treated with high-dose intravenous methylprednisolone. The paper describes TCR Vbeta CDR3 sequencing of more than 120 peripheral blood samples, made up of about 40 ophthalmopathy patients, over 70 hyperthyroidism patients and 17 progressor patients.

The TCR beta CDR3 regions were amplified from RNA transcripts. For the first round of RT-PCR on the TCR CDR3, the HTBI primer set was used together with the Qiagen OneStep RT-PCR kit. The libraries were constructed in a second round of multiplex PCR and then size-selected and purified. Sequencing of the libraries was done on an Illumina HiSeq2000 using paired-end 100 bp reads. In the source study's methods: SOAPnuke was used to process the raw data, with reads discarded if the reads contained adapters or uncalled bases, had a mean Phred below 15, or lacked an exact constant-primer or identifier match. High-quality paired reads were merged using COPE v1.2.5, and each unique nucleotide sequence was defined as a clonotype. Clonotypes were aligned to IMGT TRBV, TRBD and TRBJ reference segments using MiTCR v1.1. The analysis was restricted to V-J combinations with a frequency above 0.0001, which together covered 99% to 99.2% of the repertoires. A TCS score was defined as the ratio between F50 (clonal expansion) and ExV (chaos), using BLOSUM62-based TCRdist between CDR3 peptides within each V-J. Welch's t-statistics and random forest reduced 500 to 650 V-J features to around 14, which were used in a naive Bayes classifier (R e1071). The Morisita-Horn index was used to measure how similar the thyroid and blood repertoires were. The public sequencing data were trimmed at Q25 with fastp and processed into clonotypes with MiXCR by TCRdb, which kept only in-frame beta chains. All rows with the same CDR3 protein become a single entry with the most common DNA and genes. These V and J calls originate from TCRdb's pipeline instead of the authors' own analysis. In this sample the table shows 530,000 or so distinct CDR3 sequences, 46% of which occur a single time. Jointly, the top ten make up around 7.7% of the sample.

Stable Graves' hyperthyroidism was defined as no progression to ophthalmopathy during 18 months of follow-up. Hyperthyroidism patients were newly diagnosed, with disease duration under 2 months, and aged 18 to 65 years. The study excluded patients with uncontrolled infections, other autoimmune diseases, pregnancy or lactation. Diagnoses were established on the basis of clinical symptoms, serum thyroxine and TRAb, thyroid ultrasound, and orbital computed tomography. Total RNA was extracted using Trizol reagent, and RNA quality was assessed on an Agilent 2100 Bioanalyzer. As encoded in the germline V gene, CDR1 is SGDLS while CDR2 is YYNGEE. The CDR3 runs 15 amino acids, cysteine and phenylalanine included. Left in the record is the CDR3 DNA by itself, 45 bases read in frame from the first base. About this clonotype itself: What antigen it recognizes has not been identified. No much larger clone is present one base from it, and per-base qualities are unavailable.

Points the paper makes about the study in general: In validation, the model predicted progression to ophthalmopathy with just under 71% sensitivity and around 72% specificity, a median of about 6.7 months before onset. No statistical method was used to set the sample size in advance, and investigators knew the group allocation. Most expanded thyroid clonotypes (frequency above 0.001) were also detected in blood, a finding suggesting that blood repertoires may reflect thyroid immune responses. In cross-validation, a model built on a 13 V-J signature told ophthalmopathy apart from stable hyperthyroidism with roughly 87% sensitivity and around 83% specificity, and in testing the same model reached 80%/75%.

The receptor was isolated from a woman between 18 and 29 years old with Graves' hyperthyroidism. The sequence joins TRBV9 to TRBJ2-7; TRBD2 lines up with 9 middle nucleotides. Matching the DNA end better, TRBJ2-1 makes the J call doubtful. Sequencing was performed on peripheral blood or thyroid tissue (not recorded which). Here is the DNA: TGTGCCAGCAGCGTAGTCGCTAGCGGGATCGCCCCCCAGTTCTTC. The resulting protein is CASSVVASGIAPQFF.